The 31 T cell receptor beta chains listed next were all sequenced from one sample in a study of T cell responses to AZD1222 COVID-19 vaccine. Produced via immunoSEQ multiplex PCR; TCRdb's table is partial and in-frame only. Seen here are 130,000 or so clones, 85% to 95% observed once, and the top ten hold approximately 0.9%. The sequences come from peripheral blood, collected on day 0 of MenACWY control vaccination. The receptors derive from an adult in good health.

This chain links TRBV2 with TRBJ2-5, with a tentative D call TRBD1 (6 bases). The CDR3 covers 13 residues. In germline, CDR1 is SNHLY, CDR2 FYNNEI. Trimming stripped 4 bases from V and 0 bases from J, with 6 bases between. The CDR3 loop is CASSGTDQETQYF. CDR3 in DNA: TGTGCCAGCAGTGGGACAGACCAAGAGACCCAGTACTTC.

The J gene is TRBJ2-2, the V gene TRBV5-1; D is possibly TRBD1 (5 bases). The CDR3 runs 16 residues. V lost 0 bases to trimming and J lost 3 bases, with 12 bases between them. Germline V gives CDR1 SGHRS, CDR2 YFSETQ. The CDR3 sequence is CASSLGKSTDTGELFF. Here the CDR3 DNA reads TGCGCCAGCAGCTTGGGAAAATCGACAGACACCGGGGAGCTGTTTTTT.

This clone was counted a single time. The rearrangement uses TRBV5-8 and TRBJ1-2, with D unclear. V lost 1 base to trimming and J lost 7 bases, with 14 bases between them. The length of the CDR3 is 14 residues. Germline CDR1 and CDR2: SGHTS and YDEGEE. Here the CDR3 reads CASSLRVRRAGYTF. The CDR3 DNA follows: TGTGCCAGCAGCTTGAGAGTTAGGCGGGCTGGCTACACCTTC. The full variable domain, in which reference TRBV5-8 and TRBJ1-2 provide the parts outside the CDR3, is EAGVTQSPTHLIKTRGQQATLRCSPISGHTSVYWYQQALGLGLQFLLWYDEGEERNRGNFPPRFSGRQFPNYSSELNVNALELEDSALYLCASSLRVRRAGYTFGSGTRLTVV.

V gene TRBV27 combines with J gene TRBJ1-5; no reliable D call. Germline V lookup: CDR1 MNHEY, CDR2 SMNVEV (reference sequence). The V end lost 4 bases, the J end lost 2 bases, and 6 bases lay between the germline ends. This CDR3 is 13 amino acids long. The CDR3 bases are TGTGCCAGCAGTTCCGTAGGCAATCAGCCCCAGCATTTT. It encodes CASSSVGNQPQHF.

The table lists this clone with a count of one. The gene calls are TRBV18 and TRBJ1-3; 7 positions agree with TRBD1. J lost 3 bases, V lost 6 bases, and 11 bases had no gene match. The germline V gene has CDR1 KGHSH and CDR2 LQKENI. The CDR3 runs to 16 residues. CDR3 nucleotides: TGTGCCAGCTCTAACACCGGGACAGTTGGTGGAAACACCATATATTTT. Translating gives CASSNTGTVGGNTIYF.

The CDR3 sequence is CASSLRGKSYTF. DNA of the CDR3: TGTGCCAGCAGCTTAAGGGGAAAGAGCTACACCTTC. V gene TRBV7-9 combines with J gene TRBJ1-2; D might be TRBD1 (5 bases). This CDR3 is 12 amino acids long. V was trimmed by 2 bases and J by 9 bases, leaving 10 bases between them. CDR1 is SEHNR and CDR2 is FQNEAQ in the germline V gene (reference sequence). Based on the CDR3 plus reference TRBV7-9 and TRBJ1-2, the full variable domain is DTGVSQNPRHKITKRGQNVTFRCDPISEHNRLYWYRQTLGQGPEFLTYFQNEAQLEKSRLLSDRFSAERPKGSFSTLEIQRTEQGDSAMYLCASSLRGKSYTFGSGTRLTVV.

This clone was counted once. The chain has TRBV7-8 and TRBJ1-4, with D tentatively TRBD1 (5 bases). The CDR3 length is 16 residues. Germline V gene sequence: CDR1 SGHVS, CDR2 FQNEAQ. Trimming took 4 bases from V and 0 from J, leaving 12 bases between them. CDR3 residues: CASSSGVLATNEKLFF. For the CDR3, the DNA is TGTGCCAGCAGCTCGGGGGTCTTAGCAACTAATGAAAAACTGTTTTTT.

The genes are TRBV3-1 (or the pseudogene TRBV3-2) and TRBJ2-3; 11 nucleotides match TRBD1. The CDR3 consists of 15 residues. CDR1 LGHDT and CDR2 YNNKEL come from the germline V gene (reference sequence). Unmatched junction bases numbered 4, after V lost 7 bases and J lost 1 base. Written as DNA, the CDR3 is TGTGCCAGCACCCGGACAGGGGGCCGCACAGATACGCAGTATTTT. Translated, it gives CASTRTGGRTDTQYF.

The rearrangement links TRBV6-2 or TRBV6-3 to TRBJ1-3; D possibly corresponds to TRBD1 (5 bases). The germline CDR1 and CDR2 sequences are MNHEY and SVGEGT. The CDR3 has 14 amino acids. The V end lost 5 bases, the J end lost 1 base, and 9 bases lay between the germline ends. The DNA for the CDR3 is TGTGCCAGCAGTCGACAGCAGTCTGGAAACACCATATATTTT. It translates to CASSRQQSGNTIYF.

The chain links TRBV29-1 to TRBJ1-1; a weak D match, TRBD1 (5 bases). The CDR3 loop spans 12 amino acids. V dropped 3 bases and J dropped 11 bases, with 16 bases sitting between them. From germline, CDR1 is SQVTM and CDR2 ANQGSEA. CDR3 sequence reads: CSVEGTAPWAFF. CDR3 DNA sequence: TGCAGCGTTGAGGGGACCGCTCCGTGGGCTTTCTTT.

The chain recombines TRBV7-2 with TRBJ1-5; the D gene is possibly TRBD1 (5 bases). The CDR3 length is 15 residues. The V gene's germline CDR1 is SGHTA and CDR2 FQGNSA. Deletions cut 1 base from V and 2 bases from J, with 9 bases between. The CDR3, as DNA: TGTGCCAGCAGCTTAGGGGGGACCGGCAATCAGCCCCAGCATTTT. It encodes CASSLGGTGNQPQHF.

This clone has a single count. J is TRBJ2-1 and V is TRBV5-6; 11 bases are a match to TRBD2. After removal of 8 bases from V and 4 bases from J, the junction contained 2 bases not matched to a gene. The CDR3 is 13 residues long. CDR1 SGHDT and CDR2 YYEEEE come from the germline V gene. Here the CDR3 reads CASTSGSYNEQFF. The CDR3 nucleotides are TGTGCCAGTACTAGCGGGAGTTACAATGAGCAGTTCTTC. The whole variable domain, remainder taken from reference TRBV5-6 and TRBJ2-1, is DAGVTQSPTHLIKTRGQQVTLRCSPKSGHDTVSWYQQALGQGPQFIFQYYEEEERQRGNFPDRFSGHQFPNYSSELNVNALLLGDSALYLCASTSGSYNEQFFGPGTRLTVL.

This rearrangement joins TRBV6-4 to TRBJ1-1; TRBD1 might be the D (6 bases). The CDR3 length is 11 residues. Trimming took off 7 bases at V and 7 bases at J, with 10 bases between the two ends. Germline assignment: CDR1 MRHNA and CDR2 SNTAGT. CDR3 nucleotides: TGTGCCAGCACCGAGGGGGGTGAAGCTTTCTTT. Its protein is CASTEGGEAFF.

The chain links TRBV7-9 to TRBJ1-6; a possible D gene is TRBD1 (5 bases). V lost 1 base and J lost 10, with 14 bases in between. Germline CDR1 and CDR2: SEHNR and FQNEAQ (reference sequence). This CDR3 is built from 15 residues. The CDR3, as DNA: TGTGCCAGCAGCTTAGAAGGGGCCACATACTCACCCCTCCACTTT. It is translated as CASSLEGATYSPLHF. Full variable domain (rest looked up from reference TRBV7-9 and TRBJ1-6): DTGVSQNPRHKITKRGQNVTFRCDPISEHNRLYWYRQTLGQGPEFLTYFQNEAQLEKSRLLSDRFSAERPKGSFSTLEIQRTEQGDSAMYLCASSLEGATYSPLHFGNGTRLTVT.

This clone was counted only a few times. This chain connects TRBV12-3 or TRBV12-4 to TRBJ2-2; D uncertain. This CDR3 has 11 amino acids. The V and J ends lost 2 bases and 6 bases respectively, with 1 base between them. For the CDR3, the DNA is TGTGCCAGCAGTTTACCCGGGGAGCTGTTTTTT. Translated, it gives CASSLPGELFF.

The chain links TRBV3-1 (or the pseudogene TRBV3-2) to TRBJ1-1, with D tentatively TRBD1 (5 bases). In germline, CDR1 is LGHDT, CDR2 YNNKEL (reference sequence). The V end lost 2 bases, the J end lost 6 bases, and 10 bases lay between the germline ends. The CDR3 totals 13 residues. The CDR3: CASSQIMGAEAFF. The CDR3 bases are TGTGCCAGCAGCCAAATTATGGGGGCTGAAGCTTTCTTT.

The chain employs TRBV14 and TRBJ2-3, with a weak D call TRBD1 (5 bases). The CDR3 consists of 14 residues. The V end was cut by 0 bases, the J end by 7 bases, with 11 bases between. The V gene's germline CDR1 is SGHDN and CDR2 FVKESK. The CDR3 nucleotides read TGTGCCAGCAGCCAAGAAAGGGGCGGTTATACGCAGTATTTT. Encoded protein: CASSQERGGYTQYF.

This clone was detected once. The genes are TRBV19 and TRBJ1-4; TRBD1 matches 7 bases. This CDR3 spans 15 amino acids. Unmatched junction bases numbered 10, after V lost 5 bases and J lost 7 bases. Germline values: CDR1 LNHDA, CDR2 SQIVND (reference sequence). The CDR3 coding sequence is TGTGCCAGTAGTCCCGAAAGGGGGCGGCGTGAAAAACTGTTTTTT. This gives the protein CASSPERGRREKLFF.

The chain links TRBV18 to TRBJ1-1, with D possibly TRBD1 on 6 matching bases. V shed 1 base and J shed 7 bases, with 13 bases lying between them. This CDR3 comprises 14 residues. The V gene's germline CDR1 is KGHSH and CDR2 LQKENI. CDR3 region: CASSPLSGGGEAFF. CDR3 in DNA: TGTGCCAGCTCACCACTATCTGGGGGCGGTGAAGCTTTCTTT. The full variable domain, rest sourced from reference TRBV18 and TRBJ1-1, is NAGVMQNPRHLVRRRGQEARLRCSPMKGHSHVYWYRQLPEEGLKFMVYLQKENIIDESGMPKERFSAEFPKEGPSILRIQQVVRGDSAAYFCASSPLSGGGEAFFGQGTRLTVV.

The chain couples TRBV11-2 to TRBJ1-1, with 7 bases fitting TRBD1. Germline-derived CDR1 and CDR2 are SGHAT and FQNNGV. Trimming took 1 base from V and 8 from J; bases not matched to a gene: 7. This CDR3 comprises 14 residues. CDR3 sequence reads: CASSLGTDRAEAFF. CDR3 in DNA: TGTGCCAGCAGCTTAGGGACAGACAGGGCGGAAGCTTTCTTT.

The rearrangement links TRBV28 to TRBJ1-5, with TRBD1 as a possible D gene (6 bases). Between the trimmed V and J ends, which lost 7 bases and 1 base, there was a span of 20 bases. The CDR3 loop spans 17 amino acids. The germline CDR1 and CDR2 sequences are MDHEN and SYDVKM. CDR3 loop: CASKLTVGQISNQPQHF. In DNA, the CDR3 is TGTGCCAGCAAGCTGACCGTGGGACAAATCAGCAATCAGCCCCAGCATTTT.

The J gene is TRBJ2-3, the V gene TRBV11-2, with no clear D. V was trimmed by 4 bases and J by 3 bases, leaving 11 bases between them. The CDR3 spans 14 residues. Germline V gene sequence: CDR1 SGHAT, CDR2 FQNNGV. CDR3 amino acids: CASSSQITTDTQYF. The CDR3 DNA reads TGTGCCAGCAGCTCCCAAATTACGACAGATACGCAGTATTTT.

This clone was observed once. V gene TRBV2 combines with J gene TRBJ1-1, with no clear D. The CDR3 is 14 residues long. CDR1 and CDR2 (germline): SNHLY, FYNNEI. V was trimmed by 5 bases and J by 0 bases, leaving 10 bases between them. The CDR3 sequence: CASSFLQVNTEAFF. The DNA of the CDR3 is TGTGCCAGCAGTTTCTTGCAGGTGAACACTGAAGCTTTCTTT.

The chain employs TRBV20-1 and TRBJ1-6; D possibly corresponds to TRBD1 (5 bases). V dropped 3 bases and J dropped 7 bases, with 13 bases sitting between them. The CDR3 extends over 14 amino acids. Germline CDR1 DFQATT, CDR2 SNEGSKA (reference sequence). In nucleotides, the CDR3 is TGCAGTGCTAGTCCCGGGACTGCAAATTCACCCCTCCACTTT. This codes for CSASPGTANSPLHF.

The V gene is TRBV14, the J gene TRBJ1-2, with D maybe TRBD1 (6 bases). V gave up 0 bases and J gave up 6 bases, with 23 bases separating them. Germline loops: CDR1 SGHDN, CDR2 FVKESK. The CDR3 is made up of 18 amino acids. The CDR3 DNA is TGTGCCAGCAGCCAAGATCATAAAGCGTTTTGGGGGCCCCATGGCTACACCTTC. Its protein is CASSQDHKAFWGPHGYTF.

The chain links TRBV18 to TRBJ2-5; D gene ambiguous. V lost 2 bases to trimming and J lost 1 base, with 17 bases between them. Germline V gene sequence: CDR1 KGHSH, CDR2 LQKENI. This CDR3 has 17 amino acids. The CDR3 nucleotides are TGTGCCAGCTCACCAGGCCAAGCAATCCAAACCCAAGAGACCCAGTACTTC. It codes for CASSPGQAIQTQETQYF.

The chain joins TRBV4-1 to TRBJ1-3; the D gene is possibly TRBD1 (5 bases). Germline values: CDR1 MGHRA, CDR2 YSYEKL. V shed 4 bases and J shed 0 bases, with 13 bases lying between them. This CDR3 is built from 16 residues. Here the CDR3 reads CASSPHQGLSGNTIYF. Here the CDR3 DNA reads TGCGCCAGCAGCCCCCACCAGGGCCTCTCTGGAAACACCATATATTTT.

The chain carries TRBV7-2 and TRBJ2-2; D ambiguous. V was pared by 1 base and J by 1 base, with 4 bases between. This CDR3 is built from 14 residues. Germline V gives CDR1 SGHTA, CDR2 FQGNSA. The chain's CDR3 is CASSLDVNTGELFF. The CDR3 DNA sequence: TGTGCCAGCAGCTTAGACGTGAACACCGGGGAGCTGTTTTTT.

CDR3 residues: CASTQDVRWPQHF. CDR3 nucleotides: TGTGCCAGCACCCAAGACGTCCGGTGGCCCCAGCATTTT. This chain connects TRBV6-6 to TRBJ1-5; D unclear. Between the trimmed V and J ends, which lost 7 bases and 9 bases, there was a span of 16 bases. The CDR3 has 13 amino acids. Germline values: CDR1 MNHNY, CDR2 SVGAGI (reference sequence).

In this sample, this clone turned up a few times. The chain is built from TRBV11-2 and TRBJ2-7; D is possibly TRBD1 (6 bases). Trimming cost V 2 bases and J 0 bases, with 17 bases left between them. In germline, CDR1 is SGHAT, CDR2 FQNNGV. The CDR3 has 17 amino acids. The CDR3 DNA reads TGTGCCAGCAGCTTAAGGAGACAGGCCACTCTCTCCTACGAGCAGTACTTC. Its protein product is CASSLRRQATLSYEQYF.

The chain is built from TRBV2 and TRBJ2-2; D unresolved. The V gene lost 8 bases and the J gene lost 6 bases, with 13 bases spanning the gap. CDR1 SNHLY and CDR2 FYNNEI come from the germline V gene. CDR3 size: 13 residues. DNA for the CDR3: TGTGCCAGCCGGCCCCCGGTAGCCGGGGAGCTGTTTTTT. It encodes CASRPPVAGELFF.